These 17 T cell receptor beta chains were sequenced from one sample in a study of cytomegalovirus exposure and HLA in healthy donors. The protocol was immunoSEQ multiplex PCR, while the TCRdb copy is restricted to in-frame clones and leaves out a portion. The sample has 150,000 to 180,000 clones; around 83% are singletons. Specimen: PBMCs. The receptors derive from a human donor in good health.

The rearrangement joins TRBV7-9 to TRBJ1-5; the match to TRBD1 covers 9 bases. This CDR3 contains 17 residues. CDR1 and CDR2 (germline): SEHNR, FQNEAQ (reference sequence). V was clipped by 3 bases and J by 2 bases; unmatched bases: 8. The DNA of the CDR3 is TGTGCCAGCAGCTTTGTTGACAGGGGGGCTCGCAATCAGCCCCAGCATTTT. Translation gives CASSFVDRGARNQPQHF.

In this sample, this clone turned up a few times. The chain combines TRBV14 with TRBJ2-2; no reliable D call. The CDR3 contains 13 residues. CDR1 is SGHDN, CDR2 FVKESK, per germline. Trimming removed 2 bases from V and 7 bases from J, with 8 bases in between. The CDR3 DNA is TGTGCCAGCAGCCAATATAGCTTCGGGGAGCTGTTTTTT. Translated: CASSQYSFGELFF.

V usage is TRBV4-1 and J usage is TRBJ2-5; the D gene is possibly TRBD1 (5 bases). The CDR3 contains 15 residues. V gave up 2 bases and J gave up 2 bases, with 12 bases separating them. From germline, CDR1 is MGHRA and CDR2 YSYEKL. CDR3 sequence reads: CASSQPTAKQETQYF. CDR3 nucleotide sequence: TGCGCCAGCAGCCAACCGACAGCAAAACAAGAGACCCAGTACTTC.

The V and J genes are TRBV28 and TRBJ1-2; D call uncertain. The germline V gene has CDR1 MDHEN and CDR2 SYDVKM. Trimming left V 0 bases short and J 3 bases short, with 5 bases between. The CDR3 covers 13 residues. CDR3 sequence: CASSLWTDYGYTF. The CDR3 nucleotides are TGTGCCAGCAGTTTATGGACTGACTATGGCTACACCTTC.

In nucleotides, the CDR3 is TGTGCCAGCAGTGTCCGACAGGGCTACGAGCAGTACTTC. Its protein product is CASSVRQGYEQYF. This rearrangement joins TRBV6-4 to TRBJ2-7; 7 bases are shared with TRBD1. The V gene end was trimmed by 4 bases and the J gene end by 3 bases; junction bases not matched to a gene: 3. There are 13 residues in the CDR3. Germline V gene lookup returns CDR1 MRHNA and CDR2 SNTAGT.

The rearrangement links TRBV29-1 to TRBJ1-3; the D gene is possibly TRBD1 (5 bases). V lost 4 bases to trimming and J lost 0 bases, with 13 bases between them. Germline V gives CDR1 SQVTM, CDR2 ANQGSEA. This CDR3 has 15 amino acids. The chain's CDR3 is CSVVTVPSSGNTIYF. DNA for the CDR3: TGCAGCGTTGTGACAGTGCCTAGCTCTGGAAACACCATATATTTT.

The rearrangement joins TRBV7-8 to TRBJ2-7, with D tentatively TRBD1 (6 bases). The CDR3 contains 15 residues. Trimming cost V 3 bases and J 2 bases, with 14 bases left between them. Germline V gene sequence: CDR1 SGHVS, CDR2 FQNEAQ. CDR3 DNA: TGTGCCAGCAGCTTTTTCCAGGGGCCAACCTACGAGCAGTACTTC. Its translation is CASSFFQGPTYEQYF.

The chain has TRBV27 and TRBJ1-5; D gene unclear. V gave up 6 bases and J gave up 1 base, with 10 bases separating them. CDR1 is MNHEY, CDR2 SMNVEV, per germline (reference sequence). CDR3 length equals 14 residues. The CDR3, as DNA: TGTGCCAGCAGCTCTGAGTCCAGCAATCAGCCCCAGCATTTT. Amino acids: CASSSESSNQPQHF.

This rearrangement joins TRBV28 to TRBJ2-7; 8 nucleotides agree with TRBD2. From germline, CDR1 is MDHEN and CDR2 SYDVKM. V trimming: 7 bases; J trimming: 0 bases; junction bases outside the gene matches: 5. The CDR3 length is 14 residues. The CDR3 here is CASTKLADSYEQYF. Written as DNA, the CDR3 is TGTGCCAGCACCAAACTAGCGGACTCCTACGAGCAGTACTTC.

The V call is TRBV6-5, the J call TRBJ2-3, with D possibly TRBD2 on 7 matching bases. The length of the CDR3 is 15 residues. The V gene's germline CDR1 is MNHEY and CDR2 SVGAGI. With 4 bases removed from V and 8 bases from J, the gap between germline ends came to 19 bases. CDR3 sequence: CASSFQEKGGGTQYF. DNA for the CDR3: TGTGCCAGCAGTTTTCAAGAAAAAGGGGGGGGTACGCAGTATTTT.

The chain combines TRBV5-1 with TRBJ1-1; the match to TRBD1 covers 11 bases. The CDR3 length is 14 residues. The ends lost 1 base at V and 6 bases at J; junction bases unmatched: 2. Germline-derived CDR1 and CDR2 are SGHRS and YFSETQ. The chain's CDR3 is CASSLRGQGAEAFF. As DNA, the CDR3 is TGCGCCAGCAGCTTGCGGGGACAGGGGGCTGAAGCTTTCTTT. The variable domain in full, with the rest retrieved from reference TRBV5-1 and TRBJ1-1, is KAGVTQTPRYLIKTRGQQVTLSCSPISGHRSVSWYQQTPGQGLQFLFEYFSETQRNKGNFPGRFSGRQFSNSRSEMNVSTLELGDSALYLCASSLRGQGAEAFFGQGTRLTVV.

The gene calls are TRBV20-1 and TRBJ2-7; TRBD1 matches at 9 bases. Germline-derived CDR1 and CDR2 are DFQATT and SNEGSKA (reference sequence). The CDR3 is 11 amino acids. CDR3 amino acids: CSGTGTYEQYF. In nucleotides, the CDR3 is TGCTCCGGGACAGGGACCTACGAGCAGTACTTC.

The gene calls are TRBV6-1 and TRBJ1-5; 8 bases are a match to TRBD1. The V gene's germline CDR1 is MNHNS and CDR2 SASEGT. The CDR3 is 15 residues long. Unmatched junction bases numbered 6, after V lost 2 bases and J lost 6 bases. The CDR3: CASSEPGGLAQPQHF. CDR3 nucleotide sequence: TGTGCCAGCAGTGAACCAGGGGGCCTCGCTCAGCCCCAGCATTTT.

The rearrangement uses TRBV30 and TRBJ1-1; TRBD1 agrees at 9 bases. V gave up 5 bases and J gave up 0 bases; unmatched junction bases: 1. CDR1 and CDR2 (germline): GTSNPN, SVGIG (reference sequence). The CDR3 totals 13 residues. This chain's CDR3 is CAWGQGMNTEAFF. The CDR3 coding sequence is TGTGCCTGGGGACAGGGGATGAACACTGAAGCTTTCTTT. Using reference TRBV30 and TRBJ1-1 for the parts outside the CDR3, the full variable domain is SQTIHQWPATLVQPVGSPLSLECTVEGTSNPNLYWYRQAAGRGLQLLFYSVGIGQISSEVPQNLSASRPQDRQFILSSKKLLLSDSGFYLCAWGQGMNTEAFFGQGTRLTVV.

The genes are TRBV2 and TRBJ1-2; 7 bases match TRBD1. Losses at the gene ends were 6 bases for V and 4 bases for J; bases not matched to a gene: 8. Per the germline V gene, CDR1 is SNHLY and CDR2 is FYNNEI. This CDR3 contains 14 residues. The DNA of the CDR3 is TGTGCCAGCAGGGTACAGGGGTTGGCCTATGGCTACACCTTC. Protein: CASRVQGLAYGYTF.

This rearrangement joins TRBV5-1 to TRBJ2-7; 11 bases match TRBD2. V lost 4 bases and J lost 3; bases outside the gene matches: 6. CDR3 length equals 15 residues. Germline CDR1 reads SGHRS; CDR2 reads YFSETQ. The CDR3 DNA reads as TGCGCCAGCAGCACTACTAGCGGGAGAGTCTACGAGCAGTACTTC. It yields the protein CASSTTSGRVYEQYF.

The chain links TRBV28 to TRBJ1-1; possibly TRBD1 for D (5 bases). The CDR3 loop spans 14 amino acids. Germline lookup yields CDR1 MDHEN and CDR2 SYDVKM. V shed 10 bases and J shed 1 base, with 16 bases lying between them. CDR3 sequence (DNA): TGTGCCACCCGGACGGGAGGACAGAACACTGAAGCTTTCTTT. It yields the protein CATRTGGQNTEAFF.